This T cell receptor beta chain was found in a study of human T cells and chemical hapten exposure. With respect to this clonotype: Its antigen is not identified.

Findings of the study overall: TCRs exceeding 1 in 1000 frequency stayed unchanged with DPC sensitization.

Germline CDR1 SGHTA, CDR2 FQGNSA. The CDR3 loop spans 15 amino acids. Trimming shortened V by 0 bases and J by 3 bases, and 11 bases separated the two germline ends. Per the original methods: A per-sample median of around 100,000 TCRs was observed, with a range of 23,224 to 690,600. TCRdb ran MiXCR on the RACE reads and lists one entry per CDR3 protein. Here the V and J calls rest on TCRdb's processing, not on the authors' analysis. The table has some 89,000 distinct CDR3 sequences, roughly 10% seen once. Time point of the sample: patch test 2, 6 weeks after DPC sensitization. This sample's treatment: therapeutic diphenylcyclopropenone sensitization with weekly scalp DPC.

The source of this sequence is a woman in her 30s with alopecia areata. Some clones in this sample may be carry-over from other donors' samples. The V call is TRBV7-2, the J call TRBJ1-1, with D unclear. Sequences were derived from whole blood, sampled in connection with sensitization to the hapten diphenylcyclopropenone (DPC). CDR3 protein: CASSLALVRDTEAFF. CDR3 bases: TGTGCCAGCAGCTTAGCTCTTGTCCGGGACACTGAAGCTTTCTTT.